The 20 T cell receptor beta chains presented below share a single source sample, sequenced in a study of T cell repertoires in cytomegalovirus infection. TCRdb used MiXCR to reprocess the reads, holding one entry per CDR3 protein. The sample has approximately 73,000 distinct CDR3 sequences; approximately 40% are singletons. Which antigens these TCRs recognize remains unknown. Specimen: CD8+ T cells from cultured PBMCs, collected from culture after CMV antigen stimulation. The receptors originated from a human donor in good health (CMV status not recorded). Some clones in this sample may be carry-over from other donors' samples.

This clonotype appeared a few times. The chain uses TRBV28 and TRBJ2-1; the match to TRBD1 covers 9 bases. Trimming cost V 4 bases and J 3 bases; bases outside gene matches: 7. This CDR3 is 16 amino acids long. CDR1 and CDR2 (germline): MDHEN, SYDVKM. The CDR3 here is CASSYRDRDYYNEQFF. The DNA of the CDR3 is TGTGCCAGCAGTTACCGGGACAGGGACTACTACAATGAGCAGTTCTTC.

J is TRBJ1-1 and V is TRBV9; no reliable D call. The CDR3 runs to 14 residues. V shed 0 bases and J shed 4 bases, with 10 bases lying between them. Germline-derived CDR1 and CDR2 are SGDLS and YYNGEE. This CDR3 is CASSVGSGITEAFF. For the CDR3, the DNA is TGTGCCAGCAGCGTAGGTTCGGGGATCACTGAAGCTTTCTTT. Full variable domain (missing parts from reference TRBV9 and TRBJ1-1): DSGVTQTPKHLITATGQRVTLRCSPRSGDLSVYWYQQSLDQGLQFLIQYYNGEERAKGNILERFSAQQFPDLHSELNLSSLELGDSALYFCASSVGSGITEAFFGQGTRLTVV.

J is TRBJ2-2 and V is TRBV7-6; 7 bases map to TRBD2. J was trimmed by 4 bases and V by 5 bases; bases with no gene match: 7. The CDR3 totals 15 residues. From germline, CDR1 is SGHVS and CDR2 FNYEAQ. The CDR3 reads CASSPSGMGTGELFF. The DNA of the CDR3 is TGTGCCAGCAGCCCCAGCGGGATGGGCACCGGGGAGCTGTTTTTT.

Remarks on this clonotype: One junction end does not reproduce the germline sequence, and a read error may be involved. The chain is built from TRBV4-1 and TRBJ2-7; the D gene is possibly TRBD2 (6 bases). The CDR3 spans 14 residues. Germline values: CDR1 MGHRA, CDR2 YSYEKL. The CDR3 bases are TGTGCCAGCAGCCAAACCCGGGACTCGTACGAGCAGTACTTC. This codes for CASSQTRDSYEQYF.

This rearrangement joins TRBV7-9 to TRBJ1-3; D unclear. Germline loops: CDR1 SEHNR, CDR2 FQNEAQ (reference sequence). V shed 5 bases and J shed 5 bases, with 10 bases lying between them. CDR3 length equals 13 residues. DNA for the CDR3: TGTGCCAGCAGCCTGACGGGGAGAAACACCATATATTTT. Amino acid sequence: CASSLTGRNTIYF. The full variable domain, completed using reference TRBV7-9 and TRBJ1-3, is DTGVSQNPRHKITKRGQNVTFRCDPISEHNRLYWYRQTLGQGPEFLTYFQNEAQLEKSRLLSDRFSAERPKGSFSTLEIQRTEQGDSAMYLCASSLTGRNTIYFGEGSWLTVV.

This chain joins TRBV19 and TRBJ2-3; no clear D. The V and J ends lost 3 bases and 4 bases respectively, with 14 bases between them. This CDR3 has 15 amino acids. CDR1 LNHDA and CDR2 SQIVND come from the germline V gene (reference sequence). CDR3 amino acids: CASSIVAATADTQYF. The CDR3, as DNA: TGTGCCAGTAGTATCGTGGCAGCTACTGCAGATACGCAGTATTTT.

The V and J genes are TRBV28 and TRBJ2-1, with D perhaps TRBD1 or TRBD2 (6 bases each). This CDR3 spans 15 amino acids. Trimming took off 3 bases at V and 3 bases at J, with 12 bases between the two ends. Germline lookup yields CDR1 MDHEN and CDR2 SYDVKM. CDR3 residues: CASSFRGVVYNEQFF. CDR3 sequence (DNA): TGTGCCAGCAGTTTTAGGGGGGTCGTCTACAATGAGCAGTTCTTC. The full variable domain, with the rest looked up from reference TRBV28 and TRBJ2-1, is DVKVTQSSRYLVKRTGEKVFLECVQDMDHENMFWYRQDPGLGLRLIYFSYDVKMKEKGDIPEGYSVSREKKERFSLILESASTNQTSMYLCASSFRGVVYNEQFFGPGTRLTVL.

This clonotype was counted only a few times. The CDR3 loop reads CASSFTSGDAYEQYF. CDR3 DNA: TGTGCCAGCAGCTTTACTAGCGGCGATGCCTACGAGCAGTACTTC. The V gene is TRBV7-6, the J gene TRBJ2-7, with 8 positions matching TRBD2. There are 15 residues in the CDR3. From germline, CDR1 is SGHVS and CDR2 FNYEAQ. V lost 3 bases and J lost 2; bases outside the gene matches: 6.

V is TRBV7-9 and J is TRBJ1-2; no definite D call. The CDR3 spans 14 residues. V was clipped by 7 bases and J by 4 bases, with 16 bases between them. Germline CDR1 is SEHNR and CDR2 is FQNEAQ (reference sequence). CDR3 amino acids: CASTRAEKGYGYTF. In DNA, the CDR3 is TGTGCCAGCACCCGTGCGGAAAAAGGCTATGGCTACACCTTC.

The chain carries TRBV28 and TRBJ1-4, with 8 bases aligning to TRBD1. Germline V gives CDR1 MDHEN, CDR2 SYDVKM. Trimming cost V 4 bases and J 8 bases; bases outside gene matches: 3. The CDR3 is 13 amino acids. The CDR3 coding sequence is TGTGCCAGCAGTTCAGACAGGGGCGAAAAACTGTTTTTT. Residues: CASSSDRGEKLFF.

This clonotype was counted between two and nine times. J is TRBJ1-4 and V is TRBV12-3 or TRBV12-4; D is undetermined. V was pared by 5 bases and J by 13 bases, with 11 bases between. The CDR3 contains 11 residues. For the CDR3, the DNA is TGTGCCAGCAGTGTAGGCTGGTTACTGTTTTTT. Amino acids: CASSVGWLLFF.

The chain combines TRBV7-4 with TRBJ1-5; D ambiguous. The CDR3 runs to 12 residues. The V gene lost 10 bases and the J gene lost 2 bases, with 9 bases spanning the gap. CDR1 and CDR2 from the germline V gene are SGHVT and SQSDAQ. The CDR3 loop is CANGEGNQPQHF. The DNA for the CDR3 is TGTGCCAACGGGGAGGGCAATCAGCCCCAGCATTTT.

The chain combines TRBV7-9 with TRBJ2-7, with TRBD1 matching over 9 bases. CDR1 and CDR2 from the germline V gene are SEHNR and FQNEAQ (reference sequence). The V gene end was trimmed by 3 bases and the J gene end by 4 bases; junction bases not matched to a gene: 10. The CDR3 loop spans 16 amino acids. CDR3 sequence reads: CASSFETGQGPYEQYF. The CDR3 DNA is TGTGCCAGCAGCTTTGAGACGGGACAGGGCCCGTACGAGCAGTACTTC.

In its sample, this clonotype was seen a few times. The genes are TRBV5-6 and TRBJ1-2; D remains unclear. CDR1 and CDR2 from the germline V gene are SGHDT and YYEEEE. CDR3 size: 15 residues. Deletions cut 4 bases from V and 4 bases from J, with 17 bases between. CDR3 in DNA: TGTGCCAGCAGCGCACAGATTTCCCAAGTCTATGGCTACACCTTC. It encodes CASSAQISQVYGYTF.

The CDR3 loop is CASSLSGHNYEQYF. The CDR3 DNA reads as TGCGCCAGCAGCTTGAGTGGACATAACTACGAGCAGTACTTC. The chain uses TRBV5-1 and TRBJ2-7; weak D call: TRBD1 (5 bases). V lost 1 base, J lost 3 bases, and 11 bases lay in between. Germline V gene data show CDR1 as SGHRS and CDR2 as YFSETQ. The CDR3 is 14 residues long.

This clonotype has more than one count but fewer than ten. The chain recombines TRBV6-6 with TRBJ2-5; no firm D call. From germline, CDR1 is MNHNY and CDR2 SVGAGI (reference sequence). The CDR3 length is 16 residues. The V end lost 3 bases, the J end lost 3 bases, and 17 bases lay between the germline ends. The CDR3 DNA is TGTGCCAGCAGTTATACTTCGGGCGGAAGAAAAGAGACCCAGTACTTC. It encodes CASSYTSGGRKETQYF.

V gene TRBV7-3 combines with J gene TRBJ2-3; 13 positions match TRBD2. The ends lost 3 bases at V and 0 bases at J; junction bases unmatched: 12. Per germline, CDR1 SGHTA and CDR2 FQGTGA. CDR3 length equals 20 residues. CDR3 region: CASSFPRLAGGIPSTDTQYF. The CDR3 DNA sequence: TGTGCCAGCAGCTTCCCCCGACTAGCGGGGGGAATTCCTAGCACAGATACGCAGTATTTT.

In this sample, this clonotype turned up many times. This chain joins TRBV6-5 and TRBJ2-7; TRBD2 aligns across 13 bases. The CDR3 consists of 19 residues. J was trimmed by 3 bases and V by 2 bases; bases with no gene match: 13. Germline V CDR1 and CDR2: MNHEY, SVGAGI. CDR3 amino acids: CASSYKDGLAGAKFYEQYF. The CDR3 bases are TGTGCCAGCAGTTACAAAGACGGACTAGCGGGGGCCAAATTCTACGAGCAGTACTTC.

The rearrangement joins TRBV4-1 to TRBJ2-7; maybe TRBD2 (7 bases). Germline values: CDR1 MGHRA, CDR2 YSYEKL. This CDR3 region has 15 residues. The V end lost 0 bases, the J end lost 0 bases, and 9 bases lay between the germline ends. CDR3 in amino acids: CASSQDRGGSYEQYF. The CDR3 bases are TGCGCCAGCAGCCAAGATAGGGGGGGCTCCTACGAGCAGTACTTC.

In its sample, this clonotype was seen many times. This chain connects TRBV7-8 to TRBJ2-3; D uncertain. This CDR3 is built from 15 residues. CDR1 and CDR2 (germline): SGHVS, FQNEAQ. V dropped 1 base and J dropped 6 bases, with 14 bases sitting between them. CDR3 nucleotide sequence: TGTGCCAGCAGCTTAGAGCTGGGCGCATGGGATACGCAGTATTTT. Protein: CASSLELGAWDTQYF.